This record concerns one T cell receptor (beta chain) sequence. This CDR3 is 14 amino acids long. V lost 3 bases and J lost 4; bases outside the gene matches: 6. Germline CDR1 GTSNPN, CDR2 SVGIG (reference sequence). The data derive from a study of PD-L1 blockade in urothelial cancer. On the study more broadly: From 2014, patients received atezolizumab, given as 1,200 mg intravenously every 3 weeks.

Documented time point: peripheral blood 6 weeks after treatment start. Using immunoSEQ multiplex PCR, the repertoire was profiled, and TCRdb retains in-frame clones only, with some absent. The sample has around 40,000 clones, 85% seen once. This sample comprised PBMCs, obtained around atezolizumab (anti-PD-L1) treatment. The rearrangement joins TRBV30 to TRBJ1-2; TRBD1 agrees at 9 bases. The clonotype was recovered from a man between 65 and 79 years old with urothelial cancer. The CDR3 coding sequence is TGTGCCTGGAGCGGGAAGACAGGGGGCTATGGCTACACCTTC. It yields the protein CAWSGKTGGYGYTF.